The sequence of this T cell receptor (beta chain) was determined in a study of shared clonotypes between healthy human individuals. Study in general: CD4 naive cells filled three plates per donor, CD4 memory three, CD8 naive two and CD8 memory one.

This table comes from immunoSEQ multiplex PCR, and its TCRdb copy is limited to in-frame clones, with some not included. The table records over 2 million clones, roughly 94% of them present only once. The CDR3 sequence is 16 residues long. Unmatched junction bases numbered 8, after V lost 1 base and J lost 2 bases. Germline V gene data show CDR1 as LNHDA and CDR2 as SQIVND (reference sequence). The naive CD8 subset, CD45RO-negative cells positively selected for CCR7, excluded terminally differentiated effector memory CD45RA+ cells. Sequencing input: naive CD8+ T cells sorted from blood. The gene calls are TRBV19 and TRBJ2-7; 7 bases fit TRBD1. The clonotype originates from a man younger than 30 in good health. DNA for the CDR3: TGTGCCAGTAGTATAGGAGGGGGCCCGGGAACCTACGAGCAGTACTTC. Its protein is CASSIGGGPGTYEQYF.